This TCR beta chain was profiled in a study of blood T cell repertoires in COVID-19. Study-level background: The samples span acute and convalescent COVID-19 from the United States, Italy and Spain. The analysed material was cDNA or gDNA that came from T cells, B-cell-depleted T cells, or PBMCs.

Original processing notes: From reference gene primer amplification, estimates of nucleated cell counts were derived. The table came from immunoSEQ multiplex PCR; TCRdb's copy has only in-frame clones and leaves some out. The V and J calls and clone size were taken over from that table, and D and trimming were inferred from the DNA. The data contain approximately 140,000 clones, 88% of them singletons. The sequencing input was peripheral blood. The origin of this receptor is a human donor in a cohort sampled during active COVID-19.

DNA of the CDR3: TGTGCCAGCAGCTTGGCCCCAGGGGGGAGCTCCTACGAGCAGTACTTC. Protein product: CASSLAPGGSSYEQYF. The chain recombines TRBV5-6 with TRBJ2-7, with TRBD1 as a possible D gene (7 bases). V was trimmed by 0 bases and J by 0 bases, leaving 13 bases between them. This CDR3 region has 16 residues. CDR1 and CDR2 from the germline V gene are SGHDT and YYEEEE.